The 5 T cell receptor beta chains listed next were all sequenced from one sample in a study of T-cell memory formation after mild COVID-19. TCRdb reprocessed the 5' RACE reads via MiXCR and lists one record per CDR3 protein. The sample consists of fewer than 400,000 distinct CDR3 sequences, around a sixth of them appearing once. Sequencing was carried out using PBMCs or a T cell subset sorted from them (not recorded which). The source is a man aged 18 to 29 who had mild COVID-19 (a few samples of this study predate the infection). Cell type and time point are not known.

The chain links TRBV25-1 to TRBJ1-1; TRBD1 might be the D (5 bases). V was shortened by 3 bases and J by 4 bases, with 15 bases between the two germline ends. This CDR3 comprises 15 residues. Germline-derived CDR1 and CDR2 are MGHDK and SYGVNS. The CDR3 coding sequence is TGTGCCAGCAGTGACGGTCCGTCGGGGGTCACTGAAGCTTTCTTT. Translating gives CASSDGPSGVTEAFF.

The V and J genes are TRBV30 and TRBJ1-5; D is undetermined. Germline lookup yields CDR1 GTSNPN and CDR2 SVGIG (reference sequence). V was pared by 0 bases and J by 4 bases, with 10 bases between. This CDR3 comprises 14 residues. The CDR3 is CAWSVLLGNQPQHF. CDR3 sequence (DNA): TGTGCCTGGAGTGTATTACTGGGAAATCAGCCCCAGCATTTT.

The table lists this clonotype with a few counts. The chain has TRBV7-9 and TRBJ2-7; D unclear. Per germline, CDR1 SEHNR and CDR2 FQNEAQ (reference sequence). The V and J ends lost 1 base and 3 bases respectively, with 7 bases between them. This CDR3 has 13 amino acids. CDR3 region: CASSLGLNYEQYF. In nucleotides, the CDR3 is TGTGCCAGCAGCTTAGGGCTGAACTACGAGCAGTACTTC.

The gene calls are TRBV6-5 and TRBJ2-7; the D call may be TRBD1 or TRBD2 (6 bases each). V was shortened by 6 bases and J by 2 bases, with 17 bases between the two germline ends. This CDR3 has 15 amino acids. Germline-derived CDR1 and CDR2 are MNHEY and SVGAGI. The CDR3 spells CASRSQGRGAYEQYV. In DNA, the CDR3 is TGTGCCAGCAGGTCCCAGGGAAGGGGGGCCTACGAGCAGTACGTC.

The chain couples TRBV11-2 to TRBJ2-4; perhaps D is TRBD1 or TRBD2 (5 bases each). The CDR3 runs 16 residues. The V end lost 1 base, the J end lost 9 bases, and 19 bases lay between the germline ends. CDR1 SGHAT and CDR2 FQNNGV come from the germline V gene. CDR3 sequence reads: CASSLALLSRGGIQYF. CDR3 bases: TGTGCCAGCAGCTTAGCCCTACTCAGCCGGGGCGGCATTCAGTACTTC.